The entry below gives a single T cell receptor beta chain sequence along with its context. This CDR3 contains 15 residues. With V trimmed by 5 bases and J by 4 bases, 10 bases remained unmatched. CDR1 is KGHSH, CDR2 LQKENI, per germline. The data stem from a study of blood T cell repertoires in COVID-19. Study-level information: Italy, Spain and the United States were the sources of the convalescent and acute COVID-19 samples. T cells, B-cell-depleted T cells, or PBMCs provided the cDNA or gDNA that served as material.

Seattle participants joined during active infection and were tracked over time. Authors' processing steps: Amplification from reference gene primers served as the basis for estimated nucleated cell counts. The repertoire was sequenced with immunoSEQ multiplex PCR; TCRdb's copy has only in-frame clones and lacks some. D and trimming were read from the DNA, whereas the V and J calls and clone size are those reported in that table. Of 150,000 to 200,000 clones listed, around nine tenths are singletons. The sequence was obtained from a woman aged 70-85 years with COVID-19, enrolled during active disease. The chain joins TRBV18 to TRBJ2-5; 7 nucleotides align to TRBD1. The specimen sequenced was peripheral blood. The CDR3 DNA is TGTGCCAGCTCATCCGCTTCGACAGGGACAGAGACCCAGTACTTC. This sequence encodes CASSSASTGTETQYF.